This T cell receptor (beta chain) appears in the sequencing data of a study of low-dose radiotherapy and immunotherapy resistance in tumors. Stated time point: before trial treatment. Donors were treated with nivolumab, ipilimumab, aspirin, and low-dose cyclophosphamide and radiotherapy. This clonotype was detected a few times. TRAV- and TRBV-specific primers were used for first-strand cDNA, which covered alpha and beta chains. TCR amplification ran 15 to 25 PCR cycles using constant-region and V-primer adapter primers. In TCRdb, the reads were re-called with MiXCR into one record per CDR3 protein. The data hold approximately 90,000 distinct CDR3 sequences, with 9.4% observed a single time. Losses at the gene ends were 8 bases for V and 4 bases for J; bases not matched to a gene: 13. Germline values: CDR1 GTSNPN, CDR2 SVGIG (reference sequence). The CDR3 covers 15 residues.

The chain combines TRBV30 with TRBJ2-1, with TRBD2 matching 8 bases. The clonotype originates from a male donor with prostate cancer. The specimen comprised PBMCs, sampled before treatment. Here the CDR3 DNA reads TGTGCCGTATGGCGGGGGGCGCAGGGGTACAATGAGCAGTTCTTC. Protein sequence: CAVWRGAQGYNEQFF.